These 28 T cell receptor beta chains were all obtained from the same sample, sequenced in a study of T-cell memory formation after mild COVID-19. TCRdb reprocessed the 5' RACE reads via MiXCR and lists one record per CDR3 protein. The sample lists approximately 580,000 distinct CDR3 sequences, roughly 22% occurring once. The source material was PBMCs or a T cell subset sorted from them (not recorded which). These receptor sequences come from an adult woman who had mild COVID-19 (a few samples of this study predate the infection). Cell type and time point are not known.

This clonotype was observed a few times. CDR3: CASSLDPRFEQYF. The CDR3 DNA is TGTGCCAGCAGTTTAGATCCCAGGTTCGAGCAGTACTTC. The rearrangement joins TRBV27 to TRBJ2-7; the D is unclear. Per germline, CDR1 MNHEY and CDR2 SMNVEV (reference sequence). The length of the CDR3 is 13 residues. The V end was cut by 2 bases, the J end by 6 bases, with 11 bases between.

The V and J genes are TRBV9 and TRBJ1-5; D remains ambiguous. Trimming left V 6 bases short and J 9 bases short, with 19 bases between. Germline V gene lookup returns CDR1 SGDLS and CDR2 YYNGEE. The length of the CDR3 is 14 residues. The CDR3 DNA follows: TGTGCCAGCACCGTTGGGGAGGCGGGGTGGCCCCAGCATTTT. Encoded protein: CASTVGEAGWPQHF.

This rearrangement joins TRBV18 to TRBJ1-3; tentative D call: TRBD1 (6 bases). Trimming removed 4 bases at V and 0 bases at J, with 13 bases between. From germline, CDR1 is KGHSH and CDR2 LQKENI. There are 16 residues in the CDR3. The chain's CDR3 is CASSQSQGSSGNTIYF. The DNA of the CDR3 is TGTGCCAGCTCACAATCACAGGGCAGCTCTGGAAACACCATATATTTT.

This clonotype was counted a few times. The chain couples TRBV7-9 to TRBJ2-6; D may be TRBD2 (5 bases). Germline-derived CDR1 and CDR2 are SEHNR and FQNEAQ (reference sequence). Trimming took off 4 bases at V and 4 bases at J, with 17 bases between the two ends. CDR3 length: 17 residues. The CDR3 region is CASSYALRERGANVLTF. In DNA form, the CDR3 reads TGTGCCAGCAGCTACGCTCTCCGTGAGCGGGGGGCCAACGTCCTGACTTTC.

The CDR3 DNA sequence: TGTGCCAGCAGCTTAGGCCCGGGAGCCCAGTACTTC. It specifies CASSLGPGAQYF. This chain uses TRBV7-2 with TRBJ2-5; weak D call: TRBD2 (6 bases). The CDR3 runs to 12 residues. V shed 1 base and J shed 9 bases, with 9 bases lying between them. Germline V gives CDR1 SGHTA, CDR2 FQGNSA.

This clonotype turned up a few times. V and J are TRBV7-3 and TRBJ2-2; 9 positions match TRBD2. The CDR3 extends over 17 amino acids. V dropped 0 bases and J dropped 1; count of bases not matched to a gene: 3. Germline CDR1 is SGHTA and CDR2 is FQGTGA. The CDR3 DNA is TGTGCCAGCAGCTTAACTAGCGGGAGAGTGAACACCGGGGAGCTGTTTTTT. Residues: CASSLTSGRVNTGELFF.

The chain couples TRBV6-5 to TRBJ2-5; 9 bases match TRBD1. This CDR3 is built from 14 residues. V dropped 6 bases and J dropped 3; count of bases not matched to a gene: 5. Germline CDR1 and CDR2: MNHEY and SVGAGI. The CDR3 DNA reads TGTGCCAGCAGGAGGGGACAGGGAGAAGAGACCCAGTACTTC. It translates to CASRRGQGEETQYF.

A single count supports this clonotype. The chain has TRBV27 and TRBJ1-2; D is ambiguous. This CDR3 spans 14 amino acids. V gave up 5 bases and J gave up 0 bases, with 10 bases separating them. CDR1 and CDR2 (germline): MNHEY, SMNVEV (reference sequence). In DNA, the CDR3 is TGTGCCAGCAGTCTAAGAAGCCCTAACTATGGCTACACCTTC. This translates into CASSLRSPNYGYTF.

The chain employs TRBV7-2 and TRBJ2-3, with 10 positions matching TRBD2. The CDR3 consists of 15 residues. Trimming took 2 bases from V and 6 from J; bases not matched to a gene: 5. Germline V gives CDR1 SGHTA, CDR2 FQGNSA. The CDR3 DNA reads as TGTGCCAGCAGCTTAAGCGGGGGGGCGTCGGATACGCAGTATTTT. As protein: CASSLSGGASDTQYF.

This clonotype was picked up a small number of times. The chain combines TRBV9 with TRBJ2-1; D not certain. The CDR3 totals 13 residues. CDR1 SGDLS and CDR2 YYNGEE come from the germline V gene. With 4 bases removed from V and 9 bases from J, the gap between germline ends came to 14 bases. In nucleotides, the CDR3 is TGTGCCAGCAGCCTCACCCCTATTGTTGAGCAGTTCTTC. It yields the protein CASSLTPIVEQFF.

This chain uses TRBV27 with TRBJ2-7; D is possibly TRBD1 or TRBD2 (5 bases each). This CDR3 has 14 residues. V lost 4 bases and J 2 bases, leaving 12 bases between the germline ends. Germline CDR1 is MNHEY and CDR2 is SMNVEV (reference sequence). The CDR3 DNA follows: TGTGCCAGCAGTTCCCAGGGACCTACCTACGAGCAGTACTTC. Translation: CASSSQGPTYEQYF.

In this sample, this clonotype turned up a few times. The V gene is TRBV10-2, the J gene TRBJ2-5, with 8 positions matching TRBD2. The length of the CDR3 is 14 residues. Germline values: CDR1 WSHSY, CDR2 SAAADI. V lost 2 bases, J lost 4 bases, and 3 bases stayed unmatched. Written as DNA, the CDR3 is TGCGCCAGCAGTGAGAGGGGACTAGTAGAGACCCAGTACTTC. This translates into CASSERGLVETQYF.

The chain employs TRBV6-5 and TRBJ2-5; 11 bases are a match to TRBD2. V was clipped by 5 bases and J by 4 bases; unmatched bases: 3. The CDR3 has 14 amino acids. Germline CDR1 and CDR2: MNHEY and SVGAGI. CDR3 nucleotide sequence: TGTGCCAGCAGTACTAGCGGGGGCGGAGAGACCCAGTACTTC. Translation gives CASSTSGGGETQYF.

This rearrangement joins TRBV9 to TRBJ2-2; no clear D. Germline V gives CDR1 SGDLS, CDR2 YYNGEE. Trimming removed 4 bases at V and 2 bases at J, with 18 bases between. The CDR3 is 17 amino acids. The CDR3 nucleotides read TGTGCCAGCAGCCTCCGACCGAAAGGGCTAAACACCGGGGAGCTGTTTTTT. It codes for CASSLRPKGLNTGELFF.

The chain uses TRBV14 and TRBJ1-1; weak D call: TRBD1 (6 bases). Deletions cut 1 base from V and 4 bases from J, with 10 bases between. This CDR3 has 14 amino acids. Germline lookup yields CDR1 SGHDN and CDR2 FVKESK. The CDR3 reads CASSQVQGSTEAFF. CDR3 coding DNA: TGTGCCAGCAGCCAAGTACAGGGATCCACTGAAGCTTTCTTT.

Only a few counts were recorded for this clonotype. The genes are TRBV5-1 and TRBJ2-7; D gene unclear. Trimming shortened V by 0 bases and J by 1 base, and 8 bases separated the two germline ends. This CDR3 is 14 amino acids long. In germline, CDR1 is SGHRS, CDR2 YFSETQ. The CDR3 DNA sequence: TGCGCCAGCAGCTTGGGTCATACATCCTACGAGCAGTACTTC. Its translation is CASSLGHTSYEQYF.

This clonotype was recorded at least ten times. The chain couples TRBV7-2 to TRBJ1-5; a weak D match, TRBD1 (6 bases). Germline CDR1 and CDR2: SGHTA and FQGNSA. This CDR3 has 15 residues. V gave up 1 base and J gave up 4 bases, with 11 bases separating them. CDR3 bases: TGTGCCAGCAGCTTAGGAGACAGGCGTAATCAGCCCCAGCATTTT. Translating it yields CASSLGDRRNQPQHF.

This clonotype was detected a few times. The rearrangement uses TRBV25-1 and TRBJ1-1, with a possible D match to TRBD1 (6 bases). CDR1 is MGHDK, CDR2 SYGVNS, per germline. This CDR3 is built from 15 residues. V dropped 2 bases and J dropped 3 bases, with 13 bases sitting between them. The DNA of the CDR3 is TGTGCCAGCAGTGAAATCTCTGGACAGCACACTGAAGCTTTCTTT. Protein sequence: CASSEISGQHTEAFF.

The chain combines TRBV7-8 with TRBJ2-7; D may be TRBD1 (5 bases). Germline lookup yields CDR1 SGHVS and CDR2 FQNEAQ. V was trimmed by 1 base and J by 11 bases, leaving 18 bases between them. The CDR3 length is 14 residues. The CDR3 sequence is CASSLEWGTMEKYF. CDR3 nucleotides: TGTGCCAGCAGCTTAGAATGGGGCACCATGGAGAAGTACTTC.

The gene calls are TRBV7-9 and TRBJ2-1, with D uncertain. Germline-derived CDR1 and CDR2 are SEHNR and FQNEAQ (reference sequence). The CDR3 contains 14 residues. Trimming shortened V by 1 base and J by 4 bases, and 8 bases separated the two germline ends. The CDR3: CASSLGPGYNEQFF. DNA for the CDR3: TGTGCCAGCAGCTTAGGACCAGGTTACAATGAGCAGTTCTTC.

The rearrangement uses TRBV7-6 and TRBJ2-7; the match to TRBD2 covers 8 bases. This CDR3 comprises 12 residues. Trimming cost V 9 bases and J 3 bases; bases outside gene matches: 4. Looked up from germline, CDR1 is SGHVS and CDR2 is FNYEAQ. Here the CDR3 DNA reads TGTGCCAGTGGGCGGGGGGACTACGAGCAGTACTTC. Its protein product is CASGRGDYEQYF. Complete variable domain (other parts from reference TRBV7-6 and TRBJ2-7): GAGVSQSPRYKVTKRGQDVALRCDPISGHVSLYWYRQALGQGPEFLTYFNYEAQQDKSGLPNDRFSAERPEGSISTLTIQRTEQRDSAMYRCASGRGDYEQYFGPGTRLTVT.

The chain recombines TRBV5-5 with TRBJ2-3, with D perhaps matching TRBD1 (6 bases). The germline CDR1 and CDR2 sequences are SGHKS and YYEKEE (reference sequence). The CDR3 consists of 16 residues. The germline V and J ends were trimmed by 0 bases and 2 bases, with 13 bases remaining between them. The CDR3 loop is CASSLAGAALTDTQYF. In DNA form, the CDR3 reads TGTGCCAGCAGCTTGGCAGGGGCCGCCCTCACAGATACGCAGTATTTT.

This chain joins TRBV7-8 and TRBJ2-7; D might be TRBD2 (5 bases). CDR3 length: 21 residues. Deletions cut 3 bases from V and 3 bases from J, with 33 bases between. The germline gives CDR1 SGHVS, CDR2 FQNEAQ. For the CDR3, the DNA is TGTGCCAGCAGCTTGGTGTATGAGGCTCTACCGGGCGAGGGATCAGGCTACGAGCAGTACTTC. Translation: CASSLVYEALPGEGSGYEQYF.

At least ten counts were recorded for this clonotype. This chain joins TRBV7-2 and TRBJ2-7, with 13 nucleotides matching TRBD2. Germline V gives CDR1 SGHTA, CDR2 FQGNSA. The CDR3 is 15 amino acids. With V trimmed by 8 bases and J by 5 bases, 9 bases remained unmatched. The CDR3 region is CASRTTSGRADEQYF. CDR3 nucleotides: TGTGCCAGCCGAACTACTAGCGGGAGGGCCGACGAGCAGTACTTC.

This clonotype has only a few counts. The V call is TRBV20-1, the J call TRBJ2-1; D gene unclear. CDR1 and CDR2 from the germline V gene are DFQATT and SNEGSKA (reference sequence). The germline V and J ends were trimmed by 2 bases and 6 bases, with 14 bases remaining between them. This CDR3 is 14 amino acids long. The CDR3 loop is CSARPPASRNEQFF. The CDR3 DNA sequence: TGCAGTGCTAGACCTCCCGCATCCCGCAATGAGCAGTTCTTC.

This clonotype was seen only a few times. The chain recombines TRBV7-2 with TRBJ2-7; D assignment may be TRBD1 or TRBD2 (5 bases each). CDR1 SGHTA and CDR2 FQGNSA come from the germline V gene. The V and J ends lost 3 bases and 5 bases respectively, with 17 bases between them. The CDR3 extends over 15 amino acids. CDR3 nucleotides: TGTGCCAGCAGCTTCAACCGGGACCATACTAACGAGCAGTACTTC. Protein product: CASSFNRDHTNEQYF.

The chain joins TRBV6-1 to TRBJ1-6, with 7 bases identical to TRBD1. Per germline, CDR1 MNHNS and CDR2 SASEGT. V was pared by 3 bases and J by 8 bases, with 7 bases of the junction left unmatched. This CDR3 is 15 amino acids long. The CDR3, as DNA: TGTGCCAGCAGTGAGTCAAGGGGGCGCGATTCACCCCTCCACTTT. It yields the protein CASSESRGRDSPLHF.

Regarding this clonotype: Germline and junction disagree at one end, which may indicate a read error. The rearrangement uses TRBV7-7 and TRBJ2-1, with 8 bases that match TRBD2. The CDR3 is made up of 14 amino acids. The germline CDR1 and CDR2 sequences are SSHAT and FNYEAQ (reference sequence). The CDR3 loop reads CASSSAGDVNEQFF. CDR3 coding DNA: TGTGCTAGCAGTTCAGCGGGAGACGTCAATGAGCAGTTCTTC.